The T cell receptor beta chain described here comes from a study of shared clonotypes between healthy human individuals. At the level of the study: Samples came from a couple of female and a few male donors aged 18 to 49. Regarding the study as a whole: Few donors restricted represented genetic and exposure-history diversity.

This clone was observed a handful of times. Antigen: not known. Running of the assay took place at deep level. For each subset, genomic DNA was distributed in equal portions over several immunoSEQ plates. The table came from immunoSEQ multiplex PCR; TCRdb's copy has only in-frame clones and leaves some out. The sample has 900,000 to 1,200,000 clones, about four fifths seen once. CDR1 and CDR2 (germline): MGHDK, SYGVNS. This CDR3 contains 15 residues. The germline V and J ends were trimmed by 3 bases and 6 bases, with 17 bases remaining between them. Sequencing was done on a sample of memory CD4+ T cells from PBMCs. As for subset: CD45RA-negative fraction. V usage is TRBV25-1 and J usage is TRBJ1-2; TRBD1 is a possible D gene (6 bases). The sequence came from a man between 18 and 35 years old in good health. Some clones in this sample may be carry-over from other donors' samples. The DNA for the CDR3 is TGTGCCAGCAGTGAGGGGGGGACACCCGGGGATGGCTACACCTTC. Translation: CASSEGGTPGDGYTF.